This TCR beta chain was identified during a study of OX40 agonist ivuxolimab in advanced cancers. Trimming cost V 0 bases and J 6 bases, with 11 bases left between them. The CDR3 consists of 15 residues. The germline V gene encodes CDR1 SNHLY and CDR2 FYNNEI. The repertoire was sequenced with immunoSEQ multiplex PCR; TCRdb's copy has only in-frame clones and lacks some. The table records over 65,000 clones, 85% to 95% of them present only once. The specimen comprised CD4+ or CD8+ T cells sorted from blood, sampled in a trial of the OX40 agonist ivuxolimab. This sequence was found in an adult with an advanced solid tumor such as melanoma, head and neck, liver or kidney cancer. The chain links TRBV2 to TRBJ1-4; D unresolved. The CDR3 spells CASSEAPGIDEKLFF. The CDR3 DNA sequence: TGTGCCAGCAGTGAAGCGCCCGGGATTGATGAAAAACTGTTTTTT.